This is a list of T cell receptor beta chains from one sample in a study of cytomegalovirus exposure and HLA in healthy donors. The protocol was immunoSEQ multiplex PCR, while the TCRdb copy is restricted to in-frame clones and leaves out a portion. The table shows some 100,000 clones, with around nine tenths occurring only once. The sample taken for sequencing was PBMCs. The receptor source for this set is a woman under 30 in good health and CMV-seronegative. CDR3s leave out the opening cysteine and the closing phenylalanine or tryptophan. Each record gives: J gene, D gene, V gene, CDR3 protein. A D gene is named only where the DNA matches it firmly.

>TRBJ2-1|TRBD2|TRBV7-8
ASSAPRTSGYNEQF
>TRBJ2-7|TRBD2|TRBV7-2
ASSTQAGTTYEQY
>TRBJ2-1|.|TRBV9
ASSAQSTQRGAEQF
>TRBJ1-1|TRBD1|TRBV7-9
ASRAGGSNTEAF
>TRBJ1-1|.|TRBV5-1
ASSSAGIMNTEAF
>TRBJ1-2|.|TRBV14
ASSQDPWSYGYT
>TRBJ1-5|TRBD1|TRBV19
ASSKVGQGPNQPQH
>TRBJ2-1|TRBD2|TRBV9
ASSRRGLAGGLNEQF
>TRBJ1-1|.|TRBV18
ASSPSTGVAVNTEAF
>TRBJ2-2|TRBD1|TRBV5-4
ASSWGQGDTGELF
>TRBJ1-2|.|TRBV2
ASSDGQVYGYT
>TRBJ1-2|.|TRBV14
ASSHSRGAGYT
>TRBJ1-2|.|TRBV28
ASSLSFFYGYT
>TRBJ2-5|.|TRBV7-9
ASSQRYQETQY
>TRBJ2-1|TRBD2|TRBV7-9
ASSLVLGLGTYNEQF
>TRBJ2-3|.|TRBV5-4
ASSLFSWWGPDTQY
>TRBJ2-7|.|TRBV6-5
ASSYSRGRAYEQY
>TRBJ1-1|.|TRBV6-1
ASNGEIFTEAF
>TRBJ1-1|.|TRBV30
AWSYQGAEAF
>TRBJ2-1|TRBD2|TRBV7-2
ASSSLAGVVDEQF
>TRBJ1-4|TRBD1|TRBV18
ASSRDSNEKLF
>TRBJ2-1|.|TRBV9
ASSVGTTLYNEQF
>TRBJ2-2|.|TRBV4-2
ATTNRDGTGELF
>TRBJ2-7|TRBD2|TRBV6-1
ASSEVAGGQVNEQY
>TRBJ2-7|TRBD1|TRBV5-1
ASSLAGQGYEQY
>TRBJ2-5|.|TRBV30
ANSDLGFQETQY
>TRBJ2-3|TRBD2|TRBV7-2
ASSLIAGVGTDTQY
>TRBJ2-1|.|TRBV2
ASSVQGGSSYNEQF
>TRBJ1-5|.|TRBV9
ASSVPRDSNQPQH
>TRBJ2-5|.|TRBV6-5
ASSLRSRGTQY
>TRBJ2-1|.|TRBV5-1
ASSLGGVDEQF
>TRBJ1-2|.|TRBV12-2
ASRLRPNPNGYT
>TRBJ1-5|TRBD1|TRBV9
ASSSTGGPQH
>TRBJ2-1|TRBD2|TRBV6-1
ASRLGTSGGNEQF
>TRBJ1-5|TRBD1|TRBV28
ASSARAGGPQH